Following are 2 T cell receptor beta chains from one sample sequenced in a study of T cells in Graves' hyperthyroidism and ophthalmopathy. Amplification yielded TCR beta CDR3 regions, with RNA transcripts as the source. Carried out on the TCR CDR3, a first-round RT-PCR used the HTBI primer set. TCRdb independently ran MiXCR on the multiplex PCR reads; one entry per CDR3 protein. Of some 270,000 distinct CDR3 sequences in the sample, about an eighth are singletons; the top ten hold 7.5% to 8%. The sample was blood. These receptors were collected from a woman in her 30s with Graves' hyperthyroidism that later progressed to Graves' ophthalmopathy.

To note about this clonotype: Without the conserved terminal phenylalanine or tryptophan, this CDR3 likely stems from a read error. The gene calls are TRBV28 and TRBJ1-3; weak D call: TRBD1 (6 bases). Trimming removed 10 bases at V and 0 bases at J, with 19 bases between. CDR3 length equals 16 residues. CDR1 is MDHEN, CDR2 SYDVKM, per germline. CDR3 sequence reads: CANRNTGPSSGNTIYS. In nucleotides, the CDR3 is TGTGCCAACAGGAACACAGGGCCCAGCTCTGGAAACACCATATATTCT.

This clonotype was seen at least ten times. The chain joins TRBV30 to TRBJ1-3; 8 nucleotides agree with TRBD1. CDR3 length equals 14 residues. V dropped 2 bases and J dropped 0; count of bases not matched to a gene: 0. CDR1 is GTSNPN, CDR2 SVGIG, per germline (reference sequence). CDR3 coding DNA: TGTGCCTGGAGTACAGGGGGCTCTGGAAACACCATATATTTT. It encodes CAWSTGGSGNTIYF.